The text below deals with one T cell receptor beta chain. What this receptor recognizes is not known. The input lacks base qualities; no much larger clone sits a single base away. The Qiagen DNeasy kit was used to extract genomic DNA from unsorted PBMCs and from the negatively selected CD4+ and CD8+ fractions. Amplification of TCR beta CDR3 regions was done by immunoSEQ multiplex PCR with primers that anneal to V and J segments. A synthetic immune receptor repertoire was used to minimize amplification bias, and remaining bias was computationally removed after sequencing. Under the source paper's analysis protocol: Repertoire diversity was quantified as the Shannon entropy index using custom Python scripts. Unsorted, CD4+ and CD8+ repertoires were analyzed separately, except in combined analyses where CD4+ and CD8+ sequences were merged in silico. A clone counted as expanded when the clone's frequency after treatment rose at least 2-fold relative to C1D1, and clones undetected at baseline were given a pseudocount of 0.5. Singleton clones were defined as clones with 0 or 1 copy at C1D1, and non-singleton clones were defined as clones with 2 or more copies. Clones expanded in unsorted samples were assigned a CD4+, CD8+ or unknown annotation through matching of protein sequences in sorted samples from the same patient. Wilcoxon tests on paired samples were used to test changes in diversity from C1D1 to C4D1. What TCRdb holds here is the immuneACCESS table cut down to in-frame rearrangements. Part of the clones is not present; checked against another copy, under half of the missing clones reflect an unresolved V gene, and the others are unexplained. V and J calls and clone size are given by that table; D and trimming were obtained from the DNA. The sample table contains around 66,000 clones; only one count was recorded for 71% of them. Of the sample, about 9.1% is held by the ten largest clones.

The time point label for this specimen denotes: cycle 2 day 1 (C2D1) of nivolumab. All trial patients had relapsed after autologous stem cell transplantation, with cohorts A, B and C differing in prior brentuximab vedotin exposure. The trial cohort included around 56 patients with relapsed/refractory classical Hodgkin lymphoma, and each patient had a best overall response of complete response, partial response or progressive disease. Single-agent nivolumab was administered to trial patients in the multi-cohort phase II CheckMate 205 trial. Best overall response was determined by an independent review committee according to the 2007 International Working Group response criteria. Trial PBMCs were collected just before the start of nivolumab (C1D1) and during therapy at cycle 2 day 1 and cycle 4 day 1. Peripheral blood was collected in 8 mL Vacutainer Cell Preparation Tubes, from which PBMCs were isolated by centrifugation and then cryopreserved.

The sample is drawn from a study of PD-1 blockade in classical Hodgkin lymphoma (dated by TCRdb to 2020 to 2022). At the level of the whole study: Nivolumab dosing was 3 mg/kg intravenously every 2 weeks, continuing until either disease progression or unacceptable toxicity. The study used TCR beta sequencing and CyTOF to define a peripheral blood immune signature of response to PD-1 blockade in classical Hodgkin lymphoma. Here is what the overall study found, with its caveats: Newly diagnosed patients were reported to have lower baseline TCR diversity than healthy donors, and relapsed/refractory patients were reported to have lower baseline TCR diversity still. Only a single clinical trial cohort was studied, and what caused the repertoire differences, possibly disease activity or prior therapy, remained undefined. CD4+ but not CD8+ TCR diversity rose significantly by C4D1 (p=0.0027 vs p=0.16), most apparent in complete responders (p=0.02). Patients starting nivolumab less than 1 year after ASCT had lower diversity and were excluded from later analyses to avoid confounding by immune reconstitution. Among trial patients, those achieving complete response had baseline diversity similar to that of newly diagnosed patients, while diversity was significantly lower in partial responders and progressors.

Inclusive of the bounding cysteine and phenylalanine, the CDR3 is 13 residues long. The only DNA kept is the CDR3, 39 bases in frame from the first base. According to the germline V gene, CDR1 reads SGHTA and CDR2 reads FQGNSA. Cut back by 1 base and 5 bases, the V and J ends lie 8 bases apart. The sequence came from a human donor with classical Hodgkin lymphoma. Sequences were derived from peripheral blood mononuclear cells (PBMCs), sampled before the second cycle of nivolumab. The rearrangement joined TRBV7-2 to TRBJ2-5; the D gene is perhaps TRBD1 or TRBD2, as each covers 6 bases. Here the CDR3 is given as CASSLEGGETQYF. The nucleotide sequence is given as TGTGCCAGCAGCTTAGAGGGGGGCGAGACCCAGTACTTC.